The source of this TCR beta chain is a study of blood T cell repertoires in COVID-19 (dated by TCRdb to between 2020 and 2021). As for the study more broadly: Samples from collaborators originated in the United States, Italy and Spain and spanned both the acute and convalescent phases of COVID-19. The dataset comprised deeply sampled blood TCRbeta repertoires from subjects exposed to, actively infected with, or recovered from COVID-19. Sample metadata almost always included a de-identified subject ID, COVID-19 status, age in years and sex. The samples were drawn from the first 160 participants of the ongoing ImmuneRACE study and from 950 to 1,500 subjects provided by 6 global collaborators. Where available, HLA class I and class II types were obtained from metadata supplied by the sample provider rather than from assay-based typing. The material from the prospective study consisted of cDNA or gDNA derived from T cells, B-cell-depleted T cells, or PBMCs. A freely available public database, intended as a resource for researchers studying the immune response to SARS-CoV-2, is where the repertoires were released.

The CDR3 has 17 amino acids, counting the end cysteine and phenylalanine. Only CDR3 DNA remains: 51 bases, in frame from the first base. V ends up 3 bases short and J 2 bases short, with an unmatched junction base count of 6. The germline V gene specifies KGHSH as CDR1 and LQKENI as CDR2. Study-level results and caveats: The amount of clinical and demographic metadata varied by source and participant and was provided uncurated.

Participants in the prospective study were enrolled through a virtual design, were aged roughly 18 to 95 years, and lived in about two dozen United States geographic areas. To assign participants to cohorts, the prospective study relied on clinical history that participants themselves reported in a screening survey and a study questionnaire. Each participant in the prospective study had whole blood, serum and a nasopharyngeal or oropharyngeal swab collected by mobile phlebotomists. Additional blood draws and questionnaires over an approximately two-month period could optionally be provided by prospective study participants. Prospective study blood samples were shipped either frozen or at room temperature before DNA extraction. TCRbeta CDR3 regions were amplified from genomic DNA by means of the immunoSEQ Assay, a bias-controlled multiplex PCR. The authors' pipeline ran thus. Nucleated cell counts per sample were estimated from amplification of reference gene primers within the assay. Sequence reads were collapsed and filtered to measure the absolute abundance of every unique TCRbeta CDR3 rearrangement. For each sample, productive Simpson clonality was calculated by taking the square root of Simpson's diversity index across productive rearrangements. TCRdb took this table from immuneACCESS and kept in-frame rearrangements with V and J called. Such tables lack part of the clones; where checked against another copy, unresolved V genes explain under half of the gap, and the rest is unexplained. V, J and clone size are taken as reported in that table, and D and trimming were inferred from the DNA itself. The sample yields about 210,000 clones; 80% to 85% were counted once. Of the sample, approximately 9% falls within the top ten clones.

Remarks on this clone: The specificity of this receptor is unknown. No base-level quality is on record; no much larger clone is a single base apart.

Sequencing input: PBMCs or T cells enriched from blood (not recorded which). The TCR originated in a woman between 45 and 60 years old with acute COVID-19. The sequence is built from TRBV18 and TRBJ2-5; the central 13 bases match TRBD2. CDR3 protein: CASSPRTSGGLQETQYF. Here is the DNA: TGTGCCAGCTCACCGAGGACTAGCGGGGGACTTCAAGAGACCCAGTACTTC.